This TCR beta chain derives from a study of cytotoxic CD8 clonotypes in ibrutinib-treated CLL. The CDR3 spans 18 residues. Trimming removed 1 base from V and 0 bases from J; junction bases left unmatched: 8. Here immunoSEQ multiplex PCR was the method, and the copy in TCRdb shows in-frame clones only, minus some. The sample yields approximately 70,000 clones, about nine tenths seen once. V is TRBV5-3 and J is TRBJ2-2, with 8 bases that match TRBD2. TRBV5-3 is flagged as an ORF with uncertain function. This clonotype was sampled from a human donor with chronic lymphocytic leukemia. Specimen: PBMCs, collected after 12 months of ibrutinib treatment. The CDR3, as DNA: TGTGCCAGAAGCTTGCGACTAGCGCAAAAGACGAACACCGGGGAGCTGTTTTTT. Encoded protein: CARSLRLAQKTNTGELFF.